The present TCR beta chain was sequenced within a study of cytomegalovirus exposure and HLA in healthy donors. As to this clone: Antigen specificity is unknown.

Study-wide points: The authors later linked a missense DCLRE1C variant to TCR beta V- and J-gene trimming. Altogether, about 160 TCR beta chains were recorded as cytomegalovirus-associated.

The J segment lost 6 bases and the V segment lost 3 bases, leaving 11 bases of the junction unmatched. Germline V gene sequence: CDR1 MNHNS, CDR2 SASEGT. The CDR3 is 16 residues long. Primers: 60 Vbeta forward and 13 Jbeta reverse. Repertoires were generated with immunoSEQ multiplex PCR, while TCRdb's copy carries only in-frame clones and drops some. The sample spans about 34,000 clones; the ten largest clones claim approximately 2%. The sequence was collected from a woman between 35 and 50 years old in good health and CMV-seropositive. This chain uses TRBV6-1 with TRBJ2-7, with TRBD1 matching 10 bases. The specimen was PBMCs. This CDR3 is CASSEFMGTGASEQYF. The CDR3 bases are TGTGCCAGCAGTGAGTTTATGGGGACAGGGGCCTCCGAGCAGTACTTC.